One sample yielded the 27 T cell receptor beta chains listed below, sequenced in a study of cytomegalovirus exposure and HLA in healthy donors. This PCR relied on a set of 60 Vbeta primers and 13 Jbeta primers. This table comes from immunoSEQ multiplex PCR, and its TCRdb copy is limited to in-frame clones, with some not included. Of over 95,000 clones in the sample, roughly 76% are singletons; the top ten hold 10% to 15%. The sequencing sample was made of PBMCs. Receptor source: a woman aged 35 to 49 in good health and CMV-seropositive.

The CDR3 reads CASSTRPGETQYF. The CDR3 bases are TGTGCCAGCAGCACCCGACCGGGGGAGACCCAGTACTTC. J is TRBJ2-5 and V is TRBV9; tentatively, D is TRBD2 (5 bases). V lost 4 bases to trimming and J lost 5 bases, with 12 bases between them. Germline values: CDR1 SGDLS, CDR2 YYNGEE. The length of the CDR3 is 13 residues.

The chain joins TRBV5-1 to TRBJ1-1, with a possible D match to TRBD1 (6 bases). This CDR3 is built from 13 residues. Trimming took 3 bases from V and 1 from J, leaving 7 bases between them. The germline CDR1 and CDR2 sequences are SGHRS and YFSETQ. The CDR3 sequence: CASSSGQNTEAFF. In DNA, the CDR3 is TGCGCCAGCAGCTCGGGACAGAACACTGAAGCTTTCTTT.

This rearrangement joins TRBV4-2 to TRBJ1-6; perhaps TRBD1 as D (5 bases). The ends were cut back, 0 bases at V and 6 bases at J, with 12 bases in the middle. CDR1 and CDR2 (germline): LGHNA, YNFKEQ. CDR3 length: 16 residues. The CDR3 here is CASSQDVGGINSPLHF. CDR3 sequence (DNA): TGTGCCAGCAGCCAAGACGTGGGGGGAATTAATTCACCCCTCCACTTT.

The V gene is TRBV5-6, the J gene TRBJ1-4; no clear D gene. This CDR3 has 15 amino acids. V gave up 0 bases and J gave up 7 bases, with 13 bases separating them. Germline lookup yields CDR1 SGHDT and CDR2 YYEEEE. CDR3 DNA: TGTGCCAGCAGCTTGGTAGGCGCCCGGAGTGAAAAACTGTTTTTT. It encodes CASSLVGARSEKLFF.

The chain uses TRBV7-7 and TRBJ2-7, with a possible D match to TRBD2 (6 bases). The CDR3 spans 15 residues. V was cut by 5 bases and J by 0 bases, with 14 bases left in between. The germline V gene has CDR1 SSHAT and CDR2 FNYEAQ (reference sequence). In nucleotides, the CDR3 is TGTGCCAGCAGCATCGGCTCGGGGGTCTCCTACGAGCAGTACTTC. It specifies CASSIGSGVSYEQYF.

The V gene is TRBV6-5, the J gene TRBJ2-3; 7 bases match TRBD2. CDR1 is MNHEY and CDR2 is SVGAGI in the germline V gene. The V segment lost 7 bases and the J segment 4 bases; nucleotides outside the gene matches: 11. This CDR3 has 15 amino acids. The CDR3 DNA is TGTGCCAGCACCCCCGGGCCTAGCGGAGCAGATACGCAGTATTTT. Amino acid sequence: CASTPGPSGADTQYF.

The chain is built from TRBV25-1 and TRBJ2-2, with D perhaps TRBD1 (5 bases). Germline lookup yields CDR1 MGHDK and CDR2 SYGVNS. Trimming shortened V by 4 bases and J by 4 bases, and 10 bases separated the two germline ends. The CDR3 runs to 14 residues. The CDR3 nucleotides are TGTGCCAGCAGTGTCAGGACACGCACCGGGGAGCTGTTTTTT. This codes for CASSVRTRTGELFF.

A single count supports this clone. V is TRBV5-1 and J is TRBJ1-2, with TRBD1 as a possible D gene (6 bases). Germline values: CDR1 SGHRS, CDR2 YFSETQ. Deletions cut 5 bases from V and 8 bases from J, with 19 bases between. CDR3 size: 14 residues. In DNA form, the CDR3 reads TGCGCCAGCAGTACCAGGGGAAATATGGGCGGCTACACCTTC. Encoded protein: CASSTRGNMGGYTF.

The chain is built from TRBV30 and TRBJ2-2; TRBD2 is a possible D gene (7 bases). Germline lookup yields CDR1 GTSNPN and CDR2 SVGIG (reference sequence). The CDR3 totals 16 residues. The germline V and J ends were trimmed by 0 bases and 6 bases, with 17 bases remaining between them. CDR3 amino acids: CAWSVIGGGKAGELFF. The CDR3 DNA follows: TGTGCCTGGAGTGTAATTGGGGGGGGCAAAGCCGGGGAGCTGTTTTTT.

The chain joins TRBV2 to TRBJ2-3; no firm D call. Trimming left V 2 bases short and J 8 bases short, with 5 bases between. CDR3 length: 11 amino acids. The germline gives CDR1 SNHLY, CDR2 FYNNEI. CDR3 DNA: TGTGCCAGCAGTGAAAAGCCTACGCAGTATTTT. This codes for CASSEKPTQYF. Together with reference TRBV2 and TRBJ2-3, the CDR3 gives the full variable domain: EPEVTQTPSHQVTQMGQEVILRCVPISNHLYFYWYRQILGQKVEFLVSFYNNEISEKSEIFDDQFSVERPDGSNFTLKIRSTKLEDSAMYFCASSEKPTQYFGPGTRLTVL.

As concerns this clone: Other DNA sequences in this sample translate to the same CDR3. The chain has TRBV18 and TRBJ1-2; 8 nucleotides match TRBD1. Looked up from germline, CDR1 is KGHSH and CDR2 is LQKENI. The CDR3 sequence is 14 residues long. Germline trimming cut 3 bases from V and 0 bases from J; bases unmatched to any gene: 0. In nucleotides, the CDR3 is TGTGCCAGCTCACCGGACAGGGCTAACTATGGCTACACCTTC. It translates to CASSPDRANYGYTF.

The chain couples TRBV28 to TRBJ1-1; 9 nucleotides agree with TRBD1. Germline CDR1 and CDR2: MDHEN and SYDVKM. V dropped 5 bases and J dropped 4; count of bases not matched to a gene: 2. There are 13 residues in the CDR3. The CDR3 spells CASSPGQGTEAFF. The CDR3 nucleotides read TGTGCCAGCAGTCCGGGACAGGGCACTGAAGCTTTCTTT.

V usage is TRBV2 and J usage is TRBJ2-3, with TRBD2 identical over 13 bases. The germline V gene has CDR1 SNHLY and CDR2 FYNNEI. The CDR3 covers 16 residues. The J segment lost 2 bases and the V segment lost 6 bases, leaving 5 bases of the junction unmatched. Here the CDR3 reads CASREGLAGYTDTQYF. In nucleotides, the CDR3 is TGTGCCAGCAGGGAGGGACTAGCGGGGTACACAGATACGCAGTATTTT. The variable domain in full, completed from reference TRBV2 and TRBJ2-3, reads EPEVTQTPSHQVTQMGQEVILRCVPISNHLYFYWYRQILGQKVEFLVSFYNNEISEKSEIFDDQFSVERPDGSNFTLKIRSTKLEDSAMYFCASREGLAGYTDTQYFGPGTRLTVL.

V usage is TRBV29-1 and J usage is TRBJ2-7; TRBD2 agrees at 11 bases. The CDR3 is made up of 12 amino acids. Unmatched junction bases numbered 2, after V lost 7 bases and J lost 3 bases. Germline V gives CDR1 SQVTM, CDR2 ANQGSEA. The CDR3 bases are TGCAGCGCCACTAGCGGGGGCTACGAGCAGTACTTC. Its protein is CSATSGGYEQYF.

The chain carries TRBV9 and TRBJ1-4, with D unclear. The CDR3 runs 14 residues. Looked up from germline, CDR1 is SGDLS and CDR2 is YYNGEE. Trimming pared 0 bases from V and 6 bases from J, leaving 9 bases between. CDR3 region: CASSVGLLDEKLFF. CDR3 coding DNA: TGTGCCAGCAGCGTAGGGCTGCTAGATGAAAAACTGTTTTTT.

This chain uses TRBV15 with TRBJ1-5; TRBD1 is a possible D gene (5 bases). Per germline, CDR1 LNHNV and CDR2 YYDKDF (reference sequence). The CDR3 loop spans 16 amino acids. Trimming left V 0 bases short and J 8 bases short, with 17 bases between. The CDR3 DNA is TGTGCCACCAGCAGAGATCAGTGGGGCAGAACGGAGCCCCAGCATTTT. Translation gives CATSRDQWGRTEPQHF.

The chain couples TRBV9 to TRBJ2-3; weak D call: TRBD1 (5 bases). The CDR3 loop spans 14 amino acids. The germline CDR1 and CDR2 sequences are SGDLS and YYNGEE. The V gene lost 0 bases and the J gene lost 6 bases, with 11 bases spanning the gap. DNA for the CDR3: TGTGCCAGCAGCGTAGAGTCAGGGATGGATACGCAGTATTTT. This sequence encodes CASSVESGMDTQYF.

For this clone: Other DNA sequences in this sample translate to the same CDR3. DNA of the CDR3: TGCGCCAGCAGCTTGGGGCAAATGAACACTGAAGCTTTCTTT. It yields the protein CASSLGQMNTEAFF. The J gene is TRBJ1-1, the V gene TRBV5-1, with unresolved D. V lost 0 bases and J lost 0, with 6 bases in between. The CDR3 spans 14 residues. Germline CDR1 reads SGHRS; CDR2 reads YFSETQ.

The rearrangement joins TRBV6-4 to TRBJ2-3; D is possibly TRBD2 (6 bases). V lost 0 bases to trimming and J lost 10 bases, with 11 bases between them. The CDR3 has 13 amino acids. CDR1 is MRHNA and CDR2 is SNTAGT in the germline V gene. Here the CDR3 DNA reads TGTGCCAGCAGTGACTCGATGGGACTCGCGCAGTATTTT. It specifies CASSDSMGLAQYF.

This clone was counted between two and nine times. V and J are TRBV27 and TRBJ2-7, with D possibly matching TRBD1 (5 bases). With 2 bases removed from V and 2 bases from J, the gap between germline ends came to 10 bases. Germline assignment: CDR1 MNHEY and CDR2 SMNVEV (reference sequence). The CDR3 runs to 14 residues. CDR3 in DNA: TGTGCCAGCAGTTTAGCGGACAAAGCCTACGAGCAGTACTTC. Amino acid sequence: CASSLADKAYEQYF.

In its sample, this clone was seen a few times. The V gene is TRBV6-5, the J gene TRBJ2-6; unclear D gene. V lost 6 bases and J lost 4, with 7 bases in between. The CDR3 is 13 residues long. CDR1 and CDR2 from the germline V gene are MNHEY and SVGAGI. CDR3: CASSSQGANVLTF. The DNA of the CDR3 is TGTGCCAGCAGCAGTCAGGGGGCCAACGTCCTGACTTTC.

This clone was picked up a small number of times. V gene TRBV29-1 combines with J gene TRBJ1-3; D unresolved. This CDR3 comprises 13 residues. The V gene lost 6 bases and the J gene lost 3 bases, with 12 bases spanning the gap. CDR1 is SQVTM and CDR2 is ANQGSEA in the germline V gene. The CDR3 here is CSVWGALGNTIYF. In DNA form, the CDR3 reads TGCAGCGTGTGGGGAGCGCTTGGAAACACCATATATTTT.

The chain links TRBV5-1 to TRBJ2-7; TRBD1 matches at 9 bases. After removal of 0 bases from V and 4 bases from J, the junction contained 8 bases not matched to a gene. The V gene's germline CDR1 is SGHRS and CDR2 YFSETQ. CDR3 length equals 16 residues. CDR3 bases: TGCGCCAGCAGCTTGGGTACCGGGACAGGGTTGTACGAGCAGTACTTC. Residues: CASSLGTGTGLYEQYF.

V is TRBV7-9 and J is TRBJ2-1, with TRBD2 matching over 13 bases. Germline trimming cut 5 bases from V and 6 bases from J; bases unmatched to any gene: 1. The germline CDR1 and CDR2 sequences are SEHNR and FQNEAQ (reference sequence). The CDR3 extends over 14 amino acids. The CDR3 is CASSRLAGGNEQFF. The CDR3 DNA sequence: TGTGCCAGCAGCAGACTAGCGGGGGGCAATGAGCAGTTCTTC.

CDR3 residues: CAWSPTYSGAFF. Here the CDR3 DNA reads TGTGCCTGGAGCCCTACTTATTCCGGGGCTTTCTTT. The chain links TRBV30 to TRBJ1-1; D is ambiguous. Germline CDR1 and CDR2: GTSNPN and SVGIG (reference sequence). The ends were cut back, 3 bases at V and 11 bases at J, with 16 bases in the middle. The CDR3 runs 12 residues.

DNA of the CDR3: TGCGCCAGCAGCTCGGTCCCGGGACAGGGTGCAGATACGCAGTATTTT. This sequence encodes CASSSVPGQGADTQYF. J is TRBJ2-3 and V is TRBV5-1, with 9 bases lining up with TRBD1. Germline CDR1 SGHRS, CDR2 YFSETQ. The CDR3 has 16 amino acids. Trimming removed 3 bases from V and 4 bases from J; junction bases left unmatched: 9.

The J gene is TRBJ1-6, the V gene TRBV2; the match to TRBD1 covers 7 bases. Looked up from germline, CDR1 is SNHLY and CDR2 is FYNNEI. CDR3 length equals 15 residues. Unmatched junction bases numbered 7, after V lost 11 bases and J lost 0 bases. The CDR3 DNA reads as TGTGCCGGATGGACAGGACTCTCCTATAATTCACCCCTCCACTTT. It yields the protein CAGWTGLSYNSPLHF.